The clone carrying this T cell receptor (beta chain) occurred a few times. The germline CDR1 and CDR2 sequences are SGHTA and FQGNSA. There are 14 residues in the CDR3. Trimming cost V 3 bases and J 10 bases; bases outside gene matches: 7. MiXCR was run by TCRdb on the RT-PCR reads, yielding one entry per CDR3 protein. The sample lists fewer than 800,000 distinct CDR3 sequences; about 14% were seen once. This TCR derives from a female donor in good health, serving as a healthy control. This sequence joins TRBV7-2 and TRBJ2-1; 9 nucleotides agree with TRBD2. The sample was memory CD4+ T cells from blood. The chain's CDR3 is CASSFNAGGGEQFF. The CDR3, as DNA: TGTGCCAGCAGCTTTAATGCGGGAGGGGGAGAGCAGTTCTTC.